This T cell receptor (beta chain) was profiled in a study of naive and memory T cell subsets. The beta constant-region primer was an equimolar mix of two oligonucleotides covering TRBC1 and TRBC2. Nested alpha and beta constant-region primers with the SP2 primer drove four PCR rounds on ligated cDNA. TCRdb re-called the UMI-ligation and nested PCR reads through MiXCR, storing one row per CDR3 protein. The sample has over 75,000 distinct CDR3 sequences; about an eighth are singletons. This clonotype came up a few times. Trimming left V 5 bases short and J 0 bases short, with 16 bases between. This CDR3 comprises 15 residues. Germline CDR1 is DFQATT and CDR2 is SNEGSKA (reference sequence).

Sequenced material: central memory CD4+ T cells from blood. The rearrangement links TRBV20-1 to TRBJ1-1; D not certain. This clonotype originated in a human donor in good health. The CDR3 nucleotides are TGCAGTGCTGAAAAGTCCAGAACTTTGAACACTGAAGCTTTCTTT. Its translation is CSAEKSRTLNTEAFF.